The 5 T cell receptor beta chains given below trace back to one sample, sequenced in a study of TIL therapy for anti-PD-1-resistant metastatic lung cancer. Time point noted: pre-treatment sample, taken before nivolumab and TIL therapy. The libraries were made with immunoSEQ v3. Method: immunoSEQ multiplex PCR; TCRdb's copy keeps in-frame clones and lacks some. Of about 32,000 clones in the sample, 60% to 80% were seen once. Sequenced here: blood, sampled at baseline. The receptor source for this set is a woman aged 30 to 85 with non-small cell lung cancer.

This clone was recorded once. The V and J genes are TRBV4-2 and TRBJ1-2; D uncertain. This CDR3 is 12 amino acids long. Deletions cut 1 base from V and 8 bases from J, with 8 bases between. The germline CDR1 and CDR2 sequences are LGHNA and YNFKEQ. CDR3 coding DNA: TGTGCCAGCAGCCAAGGATCTCGAGGCTACACCTTC. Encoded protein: CASSQGSRGYTF.

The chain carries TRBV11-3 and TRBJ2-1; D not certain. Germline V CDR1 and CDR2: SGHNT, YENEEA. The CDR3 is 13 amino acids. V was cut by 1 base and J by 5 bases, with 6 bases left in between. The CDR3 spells CASSLGRNNEQFF. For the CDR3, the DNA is TGTGCCAGCAGCTTAGGGCGGAACAATGAGCAGTTCTTC.

This chain's CDR3 is CASSLVLHNEQFF. The CDR3 coding sequence is TGTGCCAGCAGCTTGGTGCTCCACAATGAGCAGTTCTTC. The chain employs TRBV13 and TRBJ2-1; D not certain. There are 13 residues in the CDR3. CDR1 and CDR2 from the germline V gene are PRHDT and FYEKMQ (reference sequence). V lost 3 bases, J lost 5 bases, and 8 bases lay in between.

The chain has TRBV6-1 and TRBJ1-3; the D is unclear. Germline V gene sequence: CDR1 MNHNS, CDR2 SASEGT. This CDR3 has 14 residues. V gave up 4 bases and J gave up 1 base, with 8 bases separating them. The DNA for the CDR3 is TGTGCCAGCAGTGCCGGTGGATCTGGAAACACCATATATTTT. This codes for CASSAGGSGNTIYF.

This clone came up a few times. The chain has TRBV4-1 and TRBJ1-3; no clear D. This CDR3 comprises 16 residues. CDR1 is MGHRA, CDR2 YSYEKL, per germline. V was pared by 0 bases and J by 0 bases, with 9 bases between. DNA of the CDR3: TGCGCCAGCAGCCAAGAGGAGTTACACTCTGGAAACACCATATATTTT. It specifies CASSQEELHSGNTIYF.